Detailed here is one T cell receptor beta chain. Its antigen is not yet known. The sample holds no much larger clone one base away, and base qualities are not on file. This entry comes from a study of blood T cell repertoires in COVID-19 (dated by TCRdb to about 2020). Concerning the study at large: Collaborator samples came from the United States, Italy and Spain and covered acute and convalescent phases of COVID-19. The material from the prospective study consisted of cDNA or gDNA derived from T cells, B-cell-depleted T cells, or PBMCs. Subjects who had been exposed to COVID-19, were actively infected with it, or had recovered from it provided the deeply sampled blood TCRbeta repertoires that made up the dataset. The repertoires were released in a freely available public database intended as a resource for research on the immune response to SARS-CoV-2. Samples were obtained from the ongoing ImmuneRACE study (first 160 participants) and from 1,254 subjects provided by 6 global collaborators. The sample metadata nearly always contained a de-identified subject ID, COVID-19 status, age in years and sex. Where HLA class I and class II types were available, the types were taken from metadata supplied by the sample provider, not from assay-based typing. Beyond this particular receptor, the publication reports: How much clinical and demographic metadata was included differed by source and by participant, and the metadata was provided uncurated.

The CDR3 numbers 14 residues from cysteine through phenylalanine. Only the CDR3 part of the read is kept: 42 bases, read in frame from the first base. According to the germline V gene (reference sequence), CDR1 reads LNHDA and CDR2 reads SQIVND. Trimming accounts for 6 bases at V and 6 bases at J, while the number of junction bases matched to no gene is 6. One collaborating source in Seattle enrolled patients during active infection and followed them longitudinally through the course of disease. Whole blood was collected in K2EDTA tubes by collaborating institutions according to the institutions' own protocols. Collaborator samples were shipped for TCRbeta analysis as frozen whole blood, isolated PBMCs, or DNA extracted from either sample type. The immunoSEQ Assay, a bias-controlled multiplex PCR, was used to amplify TCRbeta CDR3 regions from genomic DNA. The authors' analysis ran thus. The number of nucleated cells in each sample was estimated by amplification of reference gene primers within the assay. To quantify the absolute abundance of each unique TCRbeta CDR3 rearrangement, sequence reads were collapsed and filtered. Productive Simpson clonality was computed per sample as the square root of Simpson's diversity index over productive rearrangements. The immuneACCESS repertoire file appears here via TCRdb, limited to in-frame rearrangements. These files lack a portion of the clones; in checked studies, under half of the deficit traces to unresolved V genes, and the cause of the others is not known. V, J and clone size are those of that table, while D and trimming were read from the DNA. The sample table holds around 130,000 clones, of which roughly 84% were seen once. Together, the top ten hold about 8.9% of the sample.

The sample taken for sequencing was peripheral blood. Rearrangement joined TRBV19 to TRBJ2-2; a stretch of 8 junction bases matches TRBD2. The sequence derives from a man aged 25-40 years with COVID-19, enrolled during active disease. The DNA sequence follows: TGTGCCAGTAGGTCCGGGACTAGACCCGGGGAGCTGTTTTTT. Translated, this is CASRSGTRPGELFF.